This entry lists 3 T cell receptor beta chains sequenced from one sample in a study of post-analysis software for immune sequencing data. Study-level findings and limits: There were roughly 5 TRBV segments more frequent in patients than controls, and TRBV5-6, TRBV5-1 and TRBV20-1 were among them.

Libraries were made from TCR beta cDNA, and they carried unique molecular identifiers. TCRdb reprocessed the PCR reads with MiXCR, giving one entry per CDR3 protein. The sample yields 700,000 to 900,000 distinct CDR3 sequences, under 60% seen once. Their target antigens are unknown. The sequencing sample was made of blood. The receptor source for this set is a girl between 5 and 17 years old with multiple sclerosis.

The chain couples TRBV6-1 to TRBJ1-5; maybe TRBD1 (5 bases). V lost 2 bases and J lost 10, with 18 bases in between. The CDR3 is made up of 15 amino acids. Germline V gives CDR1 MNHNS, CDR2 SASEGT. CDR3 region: CASSEMFSQGDPQHF. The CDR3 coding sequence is TGTGCCAGCAGTGAAATGTTTAGTCAAGGGGACCCCCAGCATTTT.

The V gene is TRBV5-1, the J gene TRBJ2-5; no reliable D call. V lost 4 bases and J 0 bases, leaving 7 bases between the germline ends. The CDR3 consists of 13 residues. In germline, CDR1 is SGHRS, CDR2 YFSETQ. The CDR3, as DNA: TGCGCCAGCAGCCTAAAAAACCAAGAGACCCAGTACTTC. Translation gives CASSLKNQETQYF.

CDR3 amino acids: CASSLEVPGQVSYEQYF. CDR3 in DNA: TGTGCCAGCAGCTTAGAGGTTCCCGGACAGGTATCCTACGAGCAGTACTTC. V and J are TRBV7-8 and TRBJ2-7; 7 bases are a match to TRBD1. The CDR3 has 17 residues. V gave up 1 base and J gave up 1 base; unmatched junction bases: 10. Germline-derived CDR1 and CDR2 are SGHVS and FQNEAQ.